This TCR beta chain appears in the sequencing data of a study of cytomegalovirus exposure and HLA in healthy donors. Worth noting for this clone: Its target is not known.

The primer mix had 60 Vbeta and 13 Jbeta primers. Data came from immunoSEQ multiplex PCR; TCRdb stores just in-frame clones and leaves some out. The profile shows 150,000 or so clones, approximately 80% of them singletons. Between the trimmed V and J ends, which lost 1 base and 10 bases, there was a span of 8 bases. Germline V gene sequence: CDR1 LGHNA, CDR2 YNFKEQ. The CDR3 spans 12 residues. General study results and limits: Most TCR sequences were rare, but some public TCRs occurred in many donors. The authors excluded some V segments, including TRBV6-2 and TRBV6-3, as indistinguishable.

This receptor was taken from a woman aged 45-65 years in good health and CMV-seropositive. The specimen was PBMCs. The V call is TRBV4-2, the J call TRBJ1-3; D possibly corresponds to TRBD1 (5 bases). The CDR3 DNA reads TGTGCCAGCAGCCAAGGACAGCCAACCATATATTTT. Translated: CASSQGQPTIYF.